This T cell receptor (beta chain) was documented in a study of blood T cell repertoires in COVID-19. Study background: Samples representing acute and convalescent COVID-19 were sourced from the United States, Italy and Spain. The analysed material was cDNA or gDNA that came from T cells, B-cell-depleted T cells, or PBMCs.

Per the original methods: Reference gene primers were amplified, and this amplification served to estimate nucleated cell counts. Generated by immunoSEQ multiplex PCR, the TCRdb table keeps only in-frame clones and is missing some. V and J calls plus clone size are reproduced from that table; the DNA served to infer D and trimming. Found here are 7,300 or so clones, 88% of them singletons; the top ten hold 6.9%. The germline V gene encodes CDR1 MNHEY and CDR2 SVGAGI. Trimming shortened V by 2 bases and J by 3 bases, and 6 bases separated the two germline ends. The CDR3 is 13 amino acids. The chain uses TRBV6-5 and TRBJ2-3; D remains unclear. The TCR was taken from a woman between 50 and 59 years old with active or convalescent COVID-19. Material: peripheral blood. CDR3 sequence: CASSYGRTDTQYF. The CDR3 DNA is TGTGCCAGCAGTTACGGCAGGACAGATACGCAGTATTTT.